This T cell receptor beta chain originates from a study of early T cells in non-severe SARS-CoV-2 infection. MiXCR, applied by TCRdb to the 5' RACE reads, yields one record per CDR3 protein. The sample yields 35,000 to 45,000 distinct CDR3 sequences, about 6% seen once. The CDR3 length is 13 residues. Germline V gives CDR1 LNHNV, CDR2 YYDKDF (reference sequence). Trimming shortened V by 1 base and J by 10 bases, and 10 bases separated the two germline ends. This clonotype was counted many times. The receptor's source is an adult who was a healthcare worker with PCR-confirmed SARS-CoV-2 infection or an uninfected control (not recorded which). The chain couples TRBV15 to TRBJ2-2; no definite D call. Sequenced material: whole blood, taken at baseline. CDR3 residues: CATSRVPSVELFF. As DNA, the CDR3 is TGTGCCACCAGCAGAGTCCCCTCCGTGGAGCTGTTTTTT.